The present T cell receptor (beta chain) was sequenced within a study of identical twins. The CDR3 extends over 17 amino acids. V lost 1 base and J lost 1, with 17 bases in between. Germline-derived CDR1 and CDR2 are SGHRS and YFSETQ. TCRdb re-called the 5' RACE reads through MiXCR, storing one row per CDR3 protein. Here the sample spans nearly 900,000 distinct CDR3 sequences, 10% to 15% being singletons. This clonotype was found a few times. These data also featured in a second study, about yellow fever vaccine responses in identical twins.

V gene TRBV5-1 combines with J gene TRBJ1-2; tentative D call: TRBD1 (5 bases). This clonotype originated in a woman under 30 in good health. Sequenced: PBMCs. CDR3 nucleotides: TGCGCCAGCAGCTTGTCGGGGCCCGGATTCCTTAACTATGGCTACACCTTC. Translating gives CASSLSGPGFLNYGYTF.